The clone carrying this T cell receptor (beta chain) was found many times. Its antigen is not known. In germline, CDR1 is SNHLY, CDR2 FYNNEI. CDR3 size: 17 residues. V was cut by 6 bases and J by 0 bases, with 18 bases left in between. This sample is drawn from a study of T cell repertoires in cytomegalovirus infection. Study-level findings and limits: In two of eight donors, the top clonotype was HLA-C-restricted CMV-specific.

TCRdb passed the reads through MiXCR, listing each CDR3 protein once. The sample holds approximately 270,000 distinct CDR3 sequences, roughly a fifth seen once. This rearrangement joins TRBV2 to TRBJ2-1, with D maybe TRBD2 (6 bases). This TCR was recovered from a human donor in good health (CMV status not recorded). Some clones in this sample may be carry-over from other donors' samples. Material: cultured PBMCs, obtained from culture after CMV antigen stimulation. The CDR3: CASSQRLARSSYNEQFF. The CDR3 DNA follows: TGTGCCAGCAGCCAACGGCTAGCGCGAAGCTCCTACAATGAGCAGTTCTTC.